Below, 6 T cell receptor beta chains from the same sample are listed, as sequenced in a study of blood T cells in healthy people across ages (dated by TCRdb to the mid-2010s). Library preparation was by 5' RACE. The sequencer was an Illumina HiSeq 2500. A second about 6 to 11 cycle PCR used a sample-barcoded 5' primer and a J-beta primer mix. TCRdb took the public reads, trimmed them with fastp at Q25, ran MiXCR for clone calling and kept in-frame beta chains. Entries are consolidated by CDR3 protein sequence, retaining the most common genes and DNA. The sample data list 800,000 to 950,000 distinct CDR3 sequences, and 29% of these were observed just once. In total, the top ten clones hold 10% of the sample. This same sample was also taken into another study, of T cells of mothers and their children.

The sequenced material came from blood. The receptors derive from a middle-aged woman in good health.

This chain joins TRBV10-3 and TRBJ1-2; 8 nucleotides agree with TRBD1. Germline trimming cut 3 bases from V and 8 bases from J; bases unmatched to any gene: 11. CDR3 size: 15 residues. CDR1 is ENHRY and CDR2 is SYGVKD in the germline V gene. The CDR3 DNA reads TGTGCCATCAGTGATCCGGGACAGGCGGTTTCGGGCTACACCTTC. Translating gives CAISDPGQAVSGYTF.

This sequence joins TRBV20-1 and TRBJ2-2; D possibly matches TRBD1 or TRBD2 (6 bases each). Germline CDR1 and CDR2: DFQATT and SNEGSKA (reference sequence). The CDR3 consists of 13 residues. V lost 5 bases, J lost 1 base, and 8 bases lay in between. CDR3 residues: CSAAGQNTGELFF. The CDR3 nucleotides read TGCAGTGCTGCGGGACAGAACACCGGGGAGCTGTTTTTT.

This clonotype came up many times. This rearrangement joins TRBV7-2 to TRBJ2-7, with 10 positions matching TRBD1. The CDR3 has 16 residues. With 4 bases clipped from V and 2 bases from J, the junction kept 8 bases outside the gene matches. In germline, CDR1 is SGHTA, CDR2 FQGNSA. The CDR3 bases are TGTGCCAGCAGCTACGACGGGACAGGGGCCACCTACGAGCAGTACTTC. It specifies CASSYDGTGATYEQYF.

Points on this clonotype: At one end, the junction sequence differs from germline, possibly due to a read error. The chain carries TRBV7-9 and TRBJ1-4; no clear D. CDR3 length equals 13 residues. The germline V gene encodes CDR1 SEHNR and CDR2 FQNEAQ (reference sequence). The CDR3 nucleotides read TGTGCCAGCAACTTAGGAGGAGTTGAAAAACTGTTTTTT. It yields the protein CASNLGGVEKLFF.

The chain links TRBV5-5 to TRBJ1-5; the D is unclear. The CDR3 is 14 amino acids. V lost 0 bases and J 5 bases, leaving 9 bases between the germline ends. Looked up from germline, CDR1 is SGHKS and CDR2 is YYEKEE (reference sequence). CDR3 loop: CASSLAYGDQPQHF. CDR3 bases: TGTGCCAGCAGCTTGGCCTACGGAGATCAGCCCCAGCATTTT.

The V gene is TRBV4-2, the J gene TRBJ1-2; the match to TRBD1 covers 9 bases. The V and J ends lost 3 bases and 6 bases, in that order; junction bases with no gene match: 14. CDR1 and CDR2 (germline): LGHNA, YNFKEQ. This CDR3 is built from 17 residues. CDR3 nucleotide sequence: TGTGCCAGCAGCCAGGAAACAACAGGGGGCGCCTTTAATGGCTACACCTTC. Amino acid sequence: CASSQETTGGAFNGYTF.